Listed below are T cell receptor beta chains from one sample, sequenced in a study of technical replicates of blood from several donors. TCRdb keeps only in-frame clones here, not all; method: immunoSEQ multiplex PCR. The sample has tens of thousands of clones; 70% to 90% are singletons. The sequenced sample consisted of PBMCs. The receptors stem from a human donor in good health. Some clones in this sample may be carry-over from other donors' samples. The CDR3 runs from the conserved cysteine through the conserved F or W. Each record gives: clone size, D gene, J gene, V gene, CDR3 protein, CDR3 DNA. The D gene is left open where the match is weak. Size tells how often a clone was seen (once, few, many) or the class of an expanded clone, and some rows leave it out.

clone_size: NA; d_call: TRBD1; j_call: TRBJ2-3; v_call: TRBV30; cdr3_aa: CAWSPGGTADTQYF; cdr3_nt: TGTGCCTGGAGTCCAGGGGGTACGGCAGATACGCAGTATTTT
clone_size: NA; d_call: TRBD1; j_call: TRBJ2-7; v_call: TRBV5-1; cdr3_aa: CASSRAQGAYEQYF; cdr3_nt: TGCGCCAGCAGCCGAGCACAGGGGGCATACGAGCAGTACTTC
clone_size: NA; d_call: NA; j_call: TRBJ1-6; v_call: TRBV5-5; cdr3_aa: CASSNELDPLHF; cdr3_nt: TGTGCCAGCAGCAATGAGCTAGACCCCCTCCACTTT
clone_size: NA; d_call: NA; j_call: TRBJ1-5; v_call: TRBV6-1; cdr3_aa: CASSDSNNNQPQHF; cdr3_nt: TGTGCCAGCAGTGATTCAAACAACAATCAGCCCCAGCATTTT
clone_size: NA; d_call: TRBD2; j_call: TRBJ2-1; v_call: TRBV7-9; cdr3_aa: CASSEAGTSGGAEQFF; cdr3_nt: TGTGCCAGCAGCGAAGCCGGGACTAGCGGGGGGGCTGAGCAGTTCTTC
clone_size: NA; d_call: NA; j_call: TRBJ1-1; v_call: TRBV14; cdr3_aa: CASSQGQGTEAFF; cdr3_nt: TGTGCCAGCAGCCAAGGGCAGGGCACTGAAGCTTTCTTT
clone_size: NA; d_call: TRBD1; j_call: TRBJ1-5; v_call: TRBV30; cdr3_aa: CACRTGTNQPQHF; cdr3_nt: TGTGCCTGCCGGACAGGGACCAATCAGCCCCAGCATTTT
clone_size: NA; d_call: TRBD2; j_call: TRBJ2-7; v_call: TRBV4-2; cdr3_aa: CASSQTSRLAGAYEQYF; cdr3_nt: TGTGCCAGCAGCCAAACCTCCCGACTAGCGGGGGCATACGAGCAGTACTTC
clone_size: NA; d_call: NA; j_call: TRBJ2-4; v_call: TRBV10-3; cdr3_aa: CAISESSGGPAKNIQYF; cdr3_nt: TGTGCCATCAGTGAATCCTCGGGGGGCCCAGCCAAAAACATTCAGTACTTC
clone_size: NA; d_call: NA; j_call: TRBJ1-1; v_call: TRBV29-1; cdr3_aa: CSVELDQGTEAFF; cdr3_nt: TGCAGCGTTGAATTGGATCAGGGCACTGAAGCTTTCTTT
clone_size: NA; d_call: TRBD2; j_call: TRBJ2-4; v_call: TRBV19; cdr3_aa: CASSIGGRASIAKNIQYF; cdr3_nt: TGTGCCAGTAGTATAGGCGGGAGGGCCAGTATAGCCAAAAACATTCAGTACTTC
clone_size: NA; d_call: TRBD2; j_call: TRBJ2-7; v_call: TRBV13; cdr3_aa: CASSIDSGVEPYEQYF; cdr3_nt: TGTGCCAGCAGCATTGATAGCGGGGTAGAACCCTACGAGCAGTACTTC
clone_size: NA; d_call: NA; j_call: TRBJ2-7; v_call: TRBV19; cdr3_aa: CASSGENYEQYF; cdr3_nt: TGTGCCAGTAGCGGAGAAAACTACGAGCAGTACTTC
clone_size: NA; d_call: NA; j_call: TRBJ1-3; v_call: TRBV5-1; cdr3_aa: CASSADGHASSGNTIYF; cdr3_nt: TGCGCCAGCAGCGCGGATGGACACGCCAGCTCTGGAAACACCATATATTTT
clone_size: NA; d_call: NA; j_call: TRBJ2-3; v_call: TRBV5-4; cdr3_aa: CASSFDPGSQYF; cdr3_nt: TGTGCCAGCAGCTTTGACCCAGGATCGCAGTATTTT
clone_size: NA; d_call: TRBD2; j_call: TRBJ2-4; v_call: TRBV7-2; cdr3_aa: CASRQIAGGGGGIQYF; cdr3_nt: TGTGCCAGCAGACAAATAGCGGGAGGCGGGGGGGGCATTCAGTACTTC
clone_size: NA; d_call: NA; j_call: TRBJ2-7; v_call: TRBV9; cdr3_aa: CASSVFAGQSYEQYF; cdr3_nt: TGTGCCAGCAGCGTATTTGCGGGACAGTCCTACGAGCAGTACTTC
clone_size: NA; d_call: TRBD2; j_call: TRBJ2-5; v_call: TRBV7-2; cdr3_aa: CASSFSGGAETQYF; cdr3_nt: TGTGCCAGCAGCTTTAGCGGGGGGGCCGAGACCCAGTACTTC
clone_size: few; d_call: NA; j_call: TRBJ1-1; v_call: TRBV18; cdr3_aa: CASSTGAWEAFF; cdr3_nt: TGTGCCAGCTCAACAGGTGCTTGGGAAGCTTTCTTT
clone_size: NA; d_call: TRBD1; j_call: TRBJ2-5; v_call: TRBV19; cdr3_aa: CASSISRQGEETQYF; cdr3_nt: TGTGCCAGTAGTATATCCCGACAGGGGGAAGAGACCCAGTACTTC
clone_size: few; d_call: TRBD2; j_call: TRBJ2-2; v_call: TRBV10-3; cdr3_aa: CAIKRESTGELFF; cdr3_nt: TGTGCCATCAAGCGGGAGAGCACCGGGGAGCTGTTTTTT
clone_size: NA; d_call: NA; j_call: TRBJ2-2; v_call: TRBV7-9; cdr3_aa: CASSPRSGHANTGELFF; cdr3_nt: TGTGCCAGCAGCCCCCGCTCGGGACACGCTAACACCGGGGAGCTGTTTTTT
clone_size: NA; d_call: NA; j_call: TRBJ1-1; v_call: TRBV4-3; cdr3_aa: CASSQDTLPPENTEAFF; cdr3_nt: TGCGCCAGCAGCCAAGATACGCTCCCCCCAGAGAACACTGAAGCTTTCTTT
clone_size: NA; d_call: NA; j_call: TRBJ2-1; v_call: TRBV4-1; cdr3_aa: CASSQDRGASSYNEQFF; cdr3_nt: TGCGCCAGCAGCCAAGATCGGGGGGCCAGCTCCTACAATGAGCAGTTCTTC
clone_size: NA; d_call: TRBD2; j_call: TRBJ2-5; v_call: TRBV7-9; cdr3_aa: CASRGLAGVQETQYF; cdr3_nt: TGTGCCAGCCGGGGGCTAGCGGGAGTCCAAGAGACCCAGTACTTC
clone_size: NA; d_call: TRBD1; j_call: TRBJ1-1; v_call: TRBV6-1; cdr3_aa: CASSATPGQGAGTEAFF; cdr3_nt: TGTGCCAGCAGTGCCACGCCGGGACAGGGGGCCGGCACTGAAGCTTTCTTT
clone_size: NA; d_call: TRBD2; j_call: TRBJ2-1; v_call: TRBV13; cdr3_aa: CASSQTSGLNEQFF; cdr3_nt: TGTGCCAGCAGCCAGACTAGCGGCCTAAATGAGCAGTTCTTC
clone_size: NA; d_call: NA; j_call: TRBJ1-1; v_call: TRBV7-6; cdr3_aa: CASSLDLAGNTEAFF; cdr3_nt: TGTGCCAGCAGCTTAGATCTAGCCGGGAACACTGAAGCTTTCTTT
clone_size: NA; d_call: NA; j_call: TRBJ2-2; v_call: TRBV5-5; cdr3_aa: CASSLVDRNTGELFF; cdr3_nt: TGTGCCAGCAGCTTGGTGGACAGGAACACCGGGGAGCTGTTTTTT
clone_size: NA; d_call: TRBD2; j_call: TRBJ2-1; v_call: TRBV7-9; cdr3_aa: CASSAPTSGGTYNEQFF; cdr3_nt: TGTGCCAGCAGCGCCCCGACTAGCGGGGGGACGTACAATGAGCAGTTCTTC
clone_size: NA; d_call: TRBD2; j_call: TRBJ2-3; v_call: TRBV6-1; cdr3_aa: CASSEAGSGGSADTQYF; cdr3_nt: TGTGCCAGCAGTGAAGCGGGTAGCGGGGGATCTGCAGATACGCAGTATTTT
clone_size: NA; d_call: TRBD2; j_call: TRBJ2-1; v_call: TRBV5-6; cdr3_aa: CASSLAGGSGINEQFF; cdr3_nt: TGTGCCAGCAGCTTGGCCGGAGGTAGCGGGATTAATGAGCAGTTCTTC
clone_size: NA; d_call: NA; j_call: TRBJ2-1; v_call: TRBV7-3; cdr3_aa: CASSLIRADEQFF; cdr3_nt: TGTGCCAGCAGCTTAATTCGAGCGGATGAGCAGTTCTTC
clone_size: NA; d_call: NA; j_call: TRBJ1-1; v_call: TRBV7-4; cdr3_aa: CASSSPHGGVPEAFF; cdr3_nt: TGTGCCAGCAGCTCCCCCCACGGGGGTGTACCTGAAGCTTTCTTT
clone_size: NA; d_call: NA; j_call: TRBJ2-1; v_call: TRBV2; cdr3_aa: CASRDELPYNEQFF; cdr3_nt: TGTGCCAGCAGAGATGAGCTACCGTACAATGAGCAGTTCTTC
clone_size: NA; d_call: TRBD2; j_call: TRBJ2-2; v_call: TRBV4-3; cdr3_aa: CASSQVGWEGANTGELFF; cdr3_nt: TGCGCCAGCAGCCAAGTGGGGTGGGAGGGAGCGAACACCGGGGAGCTGTTTTTT
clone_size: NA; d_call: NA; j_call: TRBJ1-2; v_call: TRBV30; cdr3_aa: CAWSPGGTIYGYTF; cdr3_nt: TGTGCCTGGAGTCCCGGGGGGACCATCTATGGCTACACCTTC
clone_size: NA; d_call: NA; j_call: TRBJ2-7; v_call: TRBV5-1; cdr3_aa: CASSSVGYEQYF; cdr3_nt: TGCGCCAGCAGCAGCGTAGGCTACGAGCAGTACTTC
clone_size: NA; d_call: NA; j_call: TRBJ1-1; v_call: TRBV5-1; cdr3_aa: CASSLVGGMNTEAFF; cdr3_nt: TGCGCCAGCAGCTTGGTGGGGGGGATGAACACTGAAGCTTTCTTT
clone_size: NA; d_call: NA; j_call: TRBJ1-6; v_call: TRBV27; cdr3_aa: CASSRTSNSPLHF; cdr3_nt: TGTGCCAGCAGTAGGACTTCTAATTCACCCCTCCACTTT
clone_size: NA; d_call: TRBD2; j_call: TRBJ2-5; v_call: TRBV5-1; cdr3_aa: CASSRLAFKETQYF; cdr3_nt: TGCGCCAGCAGCCGACTAGCGTTTAAAGAGACCCAGTACTTC